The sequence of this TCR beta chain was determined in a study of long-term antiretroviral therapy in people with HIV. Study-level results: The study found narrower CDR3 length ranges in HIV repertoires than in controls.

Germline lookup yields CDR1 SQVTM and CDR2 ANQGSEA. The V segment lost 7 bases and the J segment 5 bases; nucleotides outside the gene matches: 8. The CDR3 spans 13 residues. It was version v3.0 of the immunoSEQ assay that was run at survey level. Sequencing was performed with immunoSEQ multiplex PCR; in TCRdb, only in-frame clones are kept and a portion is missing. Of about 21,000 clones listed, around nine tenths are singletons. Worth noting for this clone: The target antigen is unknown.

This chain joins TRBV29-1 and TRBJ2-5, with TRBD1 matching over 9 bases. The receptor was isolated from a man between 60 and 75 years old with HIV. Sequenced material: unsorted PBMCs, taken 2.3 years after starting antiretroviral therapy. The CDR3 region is CSAGTGTSETQYF. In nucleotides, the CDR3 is TGCAGCGCAGGGACAGGGACTTCGGAGACCCAGTACTTC. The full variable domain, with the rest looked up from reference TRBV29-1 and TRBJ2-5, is SAVISQKPSRDICQRGTSLTIQCQVDSQVTMMFWYRQQPGQSLTLIATANQGSEATYESGFVIDKFPISRPNLTFSTLTVSNMSPEDSSIYLCSAGTGTSETQYFGPGTRLLVL.